These T cell receptor beta chains were read from a single sample in a study of regulatory T cells in long-lasting Graves disease. TCRdb processed the multiplex PCR reads anew with MiXCR; each CDR3 protein has one entry. Found here are around 510,000 distinct CDR3 sequences, around 20% of them singletons; the top ten hold 6.5% to 10%. Sequences were derived from peripheral blood mononuclear cells (PBMCs), sampled when the disease was refractory, from a patient treated with antithyroid drugs. The receptors originated from a female donor with Graves disease. The CDR3 runs from the conserved cysteine through the conserved F or W. A D gene is named only where the DNA matches it firmly. Not every row has a clone size; where given, it reads once, few, many or a size class.

abundance,j_gene,d_gene,v_gene,CDR3aa,CDR3nt
many,TRBJ1-2,TRBD1,TRBV11-2,CASSRIRDRGVDYGYTF,TGTGCCAGCAGCCGAATTCGGGACAGGGGGGTGGACTATGGCTACACCTTC
few,TRBJ2-5,.,TRBV29-1,CSVEVPGETQYF,TGCAGCGTTGAAGTCCCCGGGGAGACCCAGTACTTC
many,TRBJ1-2,.,TRBV2,CASSPGFAGYTF,TGTGCCAGCAGCCCGGGGTTTGCTGGCTACACCTTC
.,TRBJ1-1,.,TRBV6-2/TRBV6-3,CASSYSGVRLMNTEAFF,TGTGCCAGCAGTTACTCGGGTGTCAGACTCATGAACACTGAAGCTTTCTTT
.,TRBJ1-2,.,TRBV20-1,CSARANRDVSNYGYTF,TGCAGTGCTAGGGCTAACCGGGACGTTTCTAACTATGGCTACACCTTC
few,TRBJ2-7,.,TRBV7-2,CASSLIGSRYERYF,TGTGCCAGCAGCTTAATAGGGTCGCGCTACGAGCGGTACTTC
.,TRBJ1-5,.,TRBV7-9,CASSKVETNQHF,TGTGCCAGCAGCAAGGTTGAGACAAACCAGCATTTT
few,TRBJ2-6,.,TRBV18,CASSPPTPGANVLTF,TGTGCCAGCTCACCACCCACTCCTGGGGCCAACGTCCTGACTTTC
many,TRBJ1-6,.,TRBV18,CASSAYSDDSPLHF,TGTGCCAGCTCCGCCTACTCTGACGATTCACCCCTCCACTTT
.,TRBJ2-1,TRBD2,TRBV6-1,CASSDLAGVASNEQFF,TGTGCCAGCAGTGACCTAGCGGGAGTCGCCTCGAATGAGCAGTTCTTC
many,TRBJ2-7,.,TRBV7-9,CASSPRMAYEQYF,TGTGCCAGCAGCCCGAGGATGGCCTACGAGCAGTACTTC
.,TRBJ2-7,TRBD2,TRBV4-1,CASSQVASGKSGEQYF,TGCGCCAGCAGCCAAGTAGCTAGCGGGAAATCAGGCGAGCAGTACTTC
few,TRBJ2-5,.,TRBV29-1,CGVEVAGTGETQYF,TGCGGCGTTGAAGTAGCAGGGACTGGAGAGACCCAGTACTTC
few,TRBJ1-1,.,TRBV19,CASSIAAGTEAFF,TGTGCCAGTAGTATAGCGGCGGGCACTGAAGCTTTCTTT
many,TRBJ2-5,TRBD2,TRBV2,CASSEVGGWGQETQYF,TGTGCCAGCAGTGAGGTGGGAGGGTGGGGTCAGGAGACCCAGTACTTC
few,TRBJ2-5,TRBD2,TRBV4-3,CASSQFLAGEETQYF,TGCGCCAGCAGCCAGTTCCTAGCGGGAGAAGAGACCCAGTACTTC
.,TRBJ1-4,TRBD1,TRBV4-1,CASSLTQGATNEKLFF,TGCGCCAGCAGTCTAACCCAGGGGGCAACTAATGAAAAACTGTTTTTT
many,TRBJ1-3,.,TRBV12-3/TRBV12-4,CASSNTGASGNTIYF,TGTGCCAGCAGTAATACAGGTGCCTCTGGAAACACCATATATTTT
many,TRBJ2-5,TRBD1,TRBV6-2/TRBV6-3,CASSYSVDRAETQYF,TGTGCCAGCAGTTACTCGGTGGACAGGGCGGAGACCCAGTACTTC
many,TRBJ2-5,TRBD1,TRBV6-2/TRBV6-3,CASNQYRGGQETQYF,TGTGCCAGCAACCAGTACAGGGGTGGCCAAGAGACCCAGTACTTC
.,TRBJ2-7,.,TRBV14,CASSQNTYEQYF,TGTGCCAGCAGCCAAAATACCTACGAGCAGTACTTC
.,TRBJ2-1,TRBD2,TRBV6-5,CASSYSGGRVDSYNEQFF,TGTGCCAGCAGTTACTCCGGCGGGAGGGTAGATTCCTACAATGAGCAGTTCTTC
medium-sized,TRBJ2-7,TRBD2,TRBV28,CASSLYSGASPYEQYF,TGTGCCAGCAGTTTATATAGCGGGGCTTCCCCCTACGAGCAGTACTTC
.,TRBJ2-1,.,TRBV20-1,CSARTTNYNEQFF,TGCAGTGCTAGAACGACTAACTACAATGAGCAGTTCTTC
few,TRBJ2-7,.,TRBV6-1,CASSHGQYEQYF,TGTGCCAGCAGTCATGGACAGTACGAGCAGTACTTC
many,TRBJ1-6,.,TRBV3-1,CASSQAVAPPLHF,TGTGCCAGCAGCCAGGCCGTGGCGCCACCCCTCCACTTT
.,TRBJ2-5,TRBD1,TRBV5-1,CASSTQGSRQETQYF,TGCGCCAGCAGCACACAGGGGAGTCGGCAAGAGACCCAGTACTTC
.,TRBJ2-7,.,TRBV6-1,CASSLGLGPLYEQYF,TGTGCCAGCAGCCTGGGTCTGGGGCCCCTCTACGAGCAGTACTTC
many,TRBJ1-5,.,TRBV10-3,CATDDSNQPQHF,TGTGCCACCGACGATAGCAATCAGCCCCAGCATTTT
.,TRBJ1-1,TRBD1,TRBV6-5,CASSSAGQGDTEAFF,TGTGCCAGCAGTTCCGCGGGACAGGGAGACACTGAAGCTTTCTTT
.,TRBJ1-4,.,TRBV19,CASKQGRGEKLFF,TGTGCCAGCAAACAGGGTCGGGGCGAAAAACTGTTTTTT
few,TRBJ2-1,.,TRBV2,CASIGPTNEQFF,TGTGCCAGCATCGGGCCAACCAATGAGCAGTTCTTC
many,TRBJ2-4,.,TRBV4-1,CASSQVRGPNIQYF,TGCGCCAGCAGCCAAGTTAGAGGCCCAAACATTCAGTACTTC
.,TRBJ2-7,.,TRBV18,CASSPPDLFPYEQYF,TGTGCCAGCTCACCACCGGATCTATTTCCCTACGAGCAGTACTTC
many,TRBJ2-4,TRBD2,TRBV28,CASGGGVKDIQYF,TGTGCCAGCGGGGGGGGTGTGAAAGACATTCAGTACTTC
.,TRBJ2-2,TRBD1,TRBV9,CASSDGQGTNTGELFF,TGTGCCAGCAGCGACGGACAGGGGACGAACACCGGGGAGCTGTTTTTT
.,TRBJ1-1,TRBD1,TRBV20-1,CSARRGTGNTEAFF,TGCAGTGCCAGGAGGGGGACAGGGAACACTGAAGCTTTCTTT
many,TRBJ2-1,TRBD2,TRBV2,CASSEGTSAHNEQFF,TGTGCCAGCAGCGAGGGGACTAGCGCTCACAATGAGCAGTTCTTC
many,TRBJ1-2,.,TRBV2,CASGDFWGGYTF,TGTGCCAGCGGTGATTTCTGGGGTGGCTACACCTTC